Listed below are T cell receptor beta chains from one sample, sequenced in a study of T cells after yellow fever vaccination. TCRdb re-called the 5' RACE reads with MiXCR, one entry per CDR3 protein. The table lists 9,500 to 15,000 distinct CDR3 sequences, 5.5% to 6% of them singletons, with about 0.92% in the top ten. The material sequenced was PBMCs, either bulk or a sorted T-cell subset (CD4+, CD8+, memory, or dextramer-sorted; not recorded which), taken on the day of the yellow fever booster vaccination. The receptor set was obtained from a man aged 25-45 years who received the YFV17D yellow fever vaccine. Both conserved end residues are part of each CDR3. D genes are given only for firm matches. Clone size is shown for a subset of rows, as once, few, many or a class of expanded clone.

abundance	j_gene	v_gene	d_gene	CDR3aa	CDR3nt
many	TRBJ2-5	TRBV30	-	CAWSTTGETQYF	TGTGCCTGGAGTACGACGGGGGAGACCCAGTACTTC
medium-sized	TRBJ2-5	TRBV5-1	-	CASSFQETQYF	TGCGCCAGCAGTTTTCAAGAGACCCAGTACTTC
many	TRBJ1-1	TRBV18	TRBD1	CASSPTLRDRDTEAFF	TGTGCCAGCTCACCGACCCTCCGGGACAGGGACACTGAAGCTTTCTTT
-	TRBJ2-3	TRBV5-1	-	CASSLGSGITDTQYF	TGCGCCAGCAGCTTGGGGAGCGGAATCACAGATACGCAGTATTTT
medium-sized	TRBJ2-6	TRBV12-3/TRBV12-4	-	CASRTGSGANVLTF	TGTGCCAGCAGGACAGGCTCTGGGGCCAACGTCCTGACTTTC
many	TRBJ2-2	TRBV5-1	TRBD1	CASSKTGTENTGELFF	TGCGCCAGCAGCAAAACCGGGACAGAGAACACCGGGGAGCTGTTTTTT
many	TRBJ1-1	TRBV10-3	-	CAISAGDSAFF	TGTGCCATCAGTGCGGGGGACTCAGCTTTCTTT
many	TRBJ1-2	TRBV20-1	-	CSARPRAAGLWGYTF	TGCAGTGCCCGGCCTCGGGCTGCGGGACTATGGGGCTACACCTTC
many	TRBJ2-3	TRBV9	TRBD2	CASSSSGINTDTQYF	TGTGCCAGCAGCTCGAGCGGGATAAACACAGATACGCAGTATTTT
many	TRBJ1-4	TRBV6-2/TRBV6-3	TRBD1	CASSGDRADEKLFF	TGTGCCAGCAGTGGAGACAGGGCGGACGAAAAACTGTTTTTT
-	TRBJ2-2	TRBV11-2	-	CASSLGLGTNTGELFF	TGTGCCAGCAGCTTAGGGCTTGGGACGAACACCGGGGAGCTGTTTTTT
many	TRBJ1-2	TRBV12-3/TRBV12-4	-	CASTGTDGYTF	TGTGCCAGCACGGGAACTGATGGCTACACCTTC
many	TRBJ2-2	TRBV30	-	CAWMSDGNTGELFF	TGTGCCTGGATGAGTGATGGGAACACCGGGGAGCTGTTTTTT
few	TRBJ1-2	TRBV2	-	CASRTGRDRRYGYTF	TGTGCCAGCAGGACGGGCCGAGACAGGAGATATGGCTACACCTTC
many	TRBJ1-5	TRBV12-3/TRBV12-4	TRBD1	CASTKSQGIQPQHF	TGTGCCAGCACCAAATCACAGGGGATTCAGCCCCAGCATTTT
many	TRBJ2-2	TRBV20-1	TRBD2	CSARDQASGMTPTTGELFF	TGCAGTGCTAGAGATCAGGCTAGCGGGATGACTCCAACCACCGGGGAGCTGTTTTTT
many	TRBJ2-5	TRBV6-2/TRBV6-3	-	CASRAYETQYF	TGTGCCAGCAGGGCGTACGAGACCCAGTACTTC
medium-sized	TRBJ2-3	TRBV15	TRBD1	CATSIGTGHTDTQYF	TGTGCCACCAGCATAGGGACAGGACACACAGATACGCAGTATTTT
medium-sized	TRBJ2-1	TRBV20-1	TRBD2	CSAPNSGSPYNEQFF	TGCAGTGCCCCAAATAGCGGGAGCCCCTACAATGAGCAGTTCTTC
many	TRBJ2-1	TRBV28	TRBD1	CASSLPGQGSYNEQFF	TGTGCCAGCAGCCTACCGGGACAGGGTTCCTACAATGAGCAGTTCTTC
medium-sized	TRBJ2-2	TRBV4-3	-	CASSLGGGSRNTGELFF	TGCGCCAGCAGCCTAGGAGGAGGCTCGCGGAACACCGGGGAGCTGTTTTTT
medium-sized	TRBJ2-3	TRBV6-1	TRBD2	CASSETSGDTDTQYF	TGTGCCAGCAGTGAAACTAGCGGAGACACAGATACGCAGTATTTT
many	TRBJ2-7	TRBV20-1	TRBD2	CSARLFSGRTYEQYF	TGCAGTGCTAGACTATTTAGCGGGAGGACTTACGAGCAGTACTTC
many	TRBJ2-2	TRBV30	-	CASSGPGELFF	TGTGCCTCTTCAGGGCCCGGGGAGCTGTTTTTT
many	TRBJ2-3	TRBV27	TRBD1	CASSYRGRPTDTQYF	TGTGCCAGCAGTTACAGGGGACGCCCCACAGATACGCAGTATTTT
many	TRBJ2-1	TRBV10-1	TRBD2	CASSSGLGNEQFF	TGCGCCAGCAGTTCGGGACTAGGAAATGAGCAGTTCTTC
-	TRBJ2-7	TRBV7-9	TRBD1	CASSRQGTTSYEQYF	TGTGCCAGCAGCCGACAGGGGACAACCTCCTACGAGCAGTACTTC
many	TRBJ1-6	TRBV5-6	TRBD1	CASSLDPQGDSPLHF	TGTGCCAGCAGCTTGGACCCGCAGGGGGATTCACCCCTCCACTTT
few	TRBJ2-5	TRBV7-6	TRBD1	CASSQSRDRTGTQYF	TGTGCCAGCAGCCAATCCCGGGACAGGACCGGGACCCAGTACTTC
medium-sized	TRBJ2-1	TRBV12-3/TRBV12-4	-	CASSGKSYNEQFF	TGTGCCAGCTCTGGGAAAAGTTACAATGAGCAGTTCTTC
medium-sized	TRBJ2-6	TRBV6-5	-	CASTFDQAGANVLTF	TGTGCCAGCACGTTCGATCAGGCTGGGGCCAACGTCCTGACTTTC
many	TRBJ2-5	TRBV6-5	-	CASSSSRGRGTQYF	TGTGCCAGCAGCAGTTCCAGGGGAAGGGGGACCCAGTACTTC
-	TRBJ2-7	TRBV15	-	CATSRSQGEQYF	TGTGCCACCAGCAGATCCCAGGGCGAGCAGTACTTC
many	TRBJ1-4	TRBV5-6	-	CASSLGRVNNEKLFF	TGTGCCAGCAGCTTAGGCCGGGTCAATAATGAAAAACTGTTTTTT
many	TRBJ2-5	TRBV5-1	-	CASIAFRETQYF	TGCGCCAGCATCGCTTTCAGAGAGACCCAGTACTTC
many	TRBJ2-1	TRBV30	TRBD2	CAWSGGTSDYNEQFF	TGTGCCTGGAGTGGGGGGACTAGCGACTACAATGAGCAGTTCTTC
many	TRBJ1-2	TRBV27	-	CASSPEGYGYTF	TGTGCCAGCAGTCCGGAAGGATATGGCTACACCTTC
many	TRBJ2-7	TRBV6-1	TRBD2	CASRRSSSGSYEQYF	TGTGCCAGCAGACGATCCTCTAGCGGTTCCTACGAGCAGTACTTC
many	TRBJ1-2	TRBV7-3	-	CASSLTHGSGGYTF	TGTGCCAGCAGCTTAACCCATGGCTCGGGAGGCTACACCTTC
many	TRBJ1-4	TRBV28	TRBD1	CASRRQGGLVEKLFF	TGTGCCAGCAGACGACAGGGGGGTTTAGTTGAAAAACTGTTTTTT
many	TRBJ2-1	TRBV5-1	TRBD1	CASSQDRGLNEQFF	TGCGCCAGCAGCCAGGACAGGGGGCTCAATGAGCAGTTCTTC
many	TRBJ2-2	TRBV27	-	CASSFLEGELFF	TGTGCCAGCAGTTTTTTGGAAGGGGAGCTGTTTTTT
medium-sized	TRBJ2-1	TRBV3-1	TRBD2	CASSLRGLAPYEQFF	TGTGCCAGCAGCCTACGGGGACTAGCCCCCTACGAGCAGTTCTTC
many	TRBJ2-1	TRBV12-3/TRBV12-4	TRBD2	CASRGTSGYNEQFF	TGTGCCAGCAGGGGGACTAGCGGGTACAATGAGCAGTTCTTC
medium-sized	TRBJ2-5	TRBV5-5	-	CASSLALALGETQYF	TGTGCCAGCAGCTTGGCCCTTGCATTAGGGGAGACCCAGTACTTC
once	TRBJ1-3	TRBV7-2	-	CASRQGWENTIYF	TGTGCCAGCAGACAGGGCTGGGAAAACACCATATATTTT
many	TRBJ1-4	TRBV6-5	-	CASKRGGASSEKLFF	TGTGCCAGCAAACGGGGGGGGGCCTCCTCCGAAAAACTGTTTTTT
medium-sized	TRBJ2-1	TRBV28	TRBD2	CASSPWTSGNNEQFF	TGTGCCAGCAGTCCCTGGACTAGCGGAAACAATGAGCAGTTCTTC